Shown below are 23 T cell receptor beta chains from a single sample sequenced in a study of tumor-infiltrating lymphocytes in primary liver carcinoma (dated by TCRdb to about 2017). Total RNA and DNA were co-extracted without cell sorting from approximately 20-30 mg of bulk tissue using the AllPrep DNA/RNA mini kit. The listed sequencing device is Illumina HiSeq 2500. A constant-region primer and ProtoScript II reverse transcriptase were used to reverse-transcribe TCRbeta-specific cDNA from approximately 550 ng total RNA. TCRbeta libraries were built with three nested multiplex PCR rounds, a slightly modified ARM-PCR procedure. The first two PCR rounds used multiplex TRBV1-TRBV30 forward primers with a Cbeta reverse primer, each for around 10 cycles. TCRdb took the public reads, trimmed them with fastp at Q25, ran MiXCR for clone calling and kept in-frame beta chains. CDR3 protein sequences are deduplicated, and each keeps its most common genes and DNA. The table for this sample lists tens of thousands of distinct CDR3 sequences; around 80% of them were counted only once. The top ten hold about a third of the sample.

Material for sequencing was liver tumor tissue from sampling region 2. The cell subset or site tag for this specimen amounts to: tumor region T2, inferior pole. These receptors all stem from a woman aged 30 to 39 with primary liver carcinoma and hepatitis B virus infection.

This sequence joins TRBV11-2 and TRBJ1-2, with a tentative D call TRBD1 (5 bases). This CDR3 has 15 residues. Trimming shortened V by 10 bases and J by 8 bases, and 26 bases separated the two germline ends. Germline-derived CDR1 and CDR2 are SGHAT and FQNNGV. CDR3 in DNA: TGTGCCACCGGCTTAGATGGGGTGGCAGGGAGAGGCTACACCTTC. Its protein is CATGLDGVAGRGYTF.

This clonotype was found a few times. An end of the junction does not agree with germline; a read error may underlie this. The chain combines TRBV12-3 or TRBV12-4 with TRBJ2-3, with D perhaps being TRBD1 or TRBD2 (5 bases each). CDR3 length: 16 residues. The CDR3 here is CASSLAWGIGTDTQYF. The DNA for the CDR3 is TGTGCCAGCAGCCTTGCGTGGGGGATCGGTACAGATACACAGTATTTT.

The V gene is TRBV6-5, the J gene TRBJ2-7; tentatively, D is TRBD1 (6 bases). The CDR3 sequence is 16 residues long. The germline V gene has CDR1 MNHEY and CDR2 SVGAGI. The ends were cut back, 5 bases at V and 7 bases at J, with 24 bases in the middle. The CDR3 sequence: CASSITTRGQPREQYF. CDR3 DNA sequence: TGTGCCAGCAGTATAACCACAAGGGGACAACCTAGAGAGCAGTACTTC.

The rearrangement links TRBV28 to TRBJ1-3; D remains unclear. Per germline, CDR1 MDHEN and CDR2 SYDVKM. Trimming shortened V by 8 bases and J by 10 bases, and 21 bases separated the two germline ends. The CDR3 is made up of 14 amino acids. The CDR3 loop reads CASSVQLVRETIYF. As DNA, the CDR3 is TGTGCCAGCTCAGTACAGTTGGTGAGAGAGACCATATATTTT.

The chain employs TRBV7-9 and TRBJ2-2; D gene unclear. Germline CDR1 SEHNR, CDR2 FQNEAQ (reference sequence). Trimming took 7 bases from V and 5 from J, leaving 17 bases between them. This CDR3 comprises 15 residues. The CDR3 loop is CASNSGSQRTGELFF. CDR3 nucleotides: TGTGCCAGCAACTCAGGAAGCCAGAGGACCGGGGAGCTGTTTTTT.

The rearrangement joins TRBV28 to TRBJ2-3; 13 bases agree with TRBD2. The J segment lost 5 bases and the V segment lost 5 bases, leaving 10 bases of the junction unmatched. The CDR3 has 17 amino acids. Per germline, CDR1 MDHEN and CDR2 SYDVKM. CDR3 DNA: TGTGCCAGCAGTCCCGAGACTAGCGGGAGGAGTATAGATACGCAGTATTTT. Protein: CASSPETSGRSIDTQYF.

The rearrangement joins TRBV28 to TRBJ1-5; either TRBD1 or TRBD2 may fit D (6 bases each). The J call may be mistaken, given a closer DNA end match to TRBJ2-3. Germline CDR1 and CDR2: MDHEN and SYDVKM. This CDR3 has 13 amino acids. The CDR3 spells CASSFRGGQSQYF. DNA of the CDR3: TGTGCCAGCAGTTTCCGAGGGGGGCAGTCCCAGTATTTT.

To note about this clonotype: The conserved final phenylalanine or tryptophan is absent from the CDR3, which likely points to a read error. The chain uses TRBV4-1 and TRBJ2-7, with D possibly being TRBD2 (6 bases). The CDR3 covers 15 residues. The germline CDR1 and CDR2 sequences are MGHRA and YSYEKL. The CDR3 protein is CASSLTGVNSYEQYS. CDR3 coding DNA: TGCGCCAGCAGCCTAACGGGGGTTAACTCCTACGAACAGTACTCC.

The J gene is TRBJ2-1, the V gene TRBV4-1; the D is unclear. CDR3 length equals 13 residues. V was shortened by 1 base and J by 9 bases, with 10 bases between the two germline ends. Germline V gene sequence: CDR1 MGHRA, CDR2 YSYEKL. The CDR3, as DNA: TGCGCCAGCAGCCAAGGATTGTATAGTGAGCAGTTCTTC. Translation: CASSQGLYSEQFF.

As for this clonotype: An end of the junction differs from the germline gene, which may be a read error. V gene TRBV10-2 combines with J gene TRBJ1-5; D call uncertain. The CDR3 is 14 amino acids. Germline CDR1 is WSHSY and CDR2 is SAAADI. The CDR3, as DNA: TGCGCCGGCAGTGAGTCCGACAAGGCTCAACCCCAGCATTTT. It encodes CAGSESDKAQPQHF.

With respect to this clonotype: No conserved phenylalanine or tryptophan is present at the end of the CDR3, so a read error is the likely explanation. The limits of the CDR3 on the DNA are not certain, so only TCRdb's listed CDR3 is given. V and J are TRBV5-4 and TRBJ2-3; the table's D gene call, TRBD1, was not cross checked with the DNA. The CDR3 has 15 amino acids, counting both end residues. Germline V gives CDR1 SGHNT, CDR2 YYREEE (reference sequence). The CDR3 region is CASSPPGTEADTQYI.

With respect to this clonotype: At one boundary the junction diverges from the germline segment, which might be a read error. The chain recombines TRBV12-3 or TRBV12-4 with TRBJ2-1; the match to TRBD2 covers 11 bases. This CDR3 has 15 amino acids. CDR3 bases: TGTGCCAGTAGCCTGTCCGGGACTAGCGGACTTGAGAAGCTCTTC. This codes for CASSLSGTSGLEKLF.

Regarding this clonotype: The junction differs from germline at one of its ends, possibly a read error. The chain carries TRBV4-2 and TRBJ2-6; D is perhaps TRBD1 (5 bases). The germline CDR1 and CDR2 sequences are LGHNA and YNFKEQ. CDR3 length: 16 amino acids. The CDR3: CVSSQDKIAGANIPTF. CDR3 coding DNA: TGTGTCAGCAGCCAAGATAAAATCGCTGGGGCCAACATCCCGACTTTC.

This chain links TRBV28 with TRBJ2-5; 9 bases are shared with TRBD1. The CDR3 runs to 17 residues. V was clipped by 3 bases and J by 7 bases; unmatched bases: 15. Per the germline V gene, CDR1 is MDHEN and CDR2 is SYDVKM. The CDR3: CASSFRFSGTGCGTQYF. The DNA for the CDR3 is TGTGCCAGCAGTTTTAGGTTTTCGGGGACAGGGTGTGGGACCCAGTACTTC.

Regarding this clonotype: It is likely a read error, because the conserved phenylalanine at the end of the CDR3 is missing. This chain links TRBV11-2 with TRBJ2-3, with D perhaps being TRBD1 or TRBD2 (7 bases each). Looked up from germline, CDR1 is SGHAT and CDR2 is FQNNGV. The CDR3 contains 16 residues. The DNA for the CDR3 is TGTGCCAACAGTCGCAGGGGGGGCCTAAGCACTGATACGCAGTATTAT. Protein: CANSRRGGLSTDTQYY.

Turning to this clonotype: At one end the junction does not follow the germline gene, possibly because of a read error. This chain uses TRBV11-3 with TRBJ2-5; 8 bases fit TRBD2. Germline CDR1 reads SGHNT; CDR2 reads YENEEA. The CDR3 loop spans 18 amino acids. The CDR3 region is CASSPSPPAGVNGETQYF. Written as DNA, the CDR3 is TGTGCTAGCAGCCCTAGTCCACCAGCGGGAGTTAACGGAGAGACCCAGTACTTC.

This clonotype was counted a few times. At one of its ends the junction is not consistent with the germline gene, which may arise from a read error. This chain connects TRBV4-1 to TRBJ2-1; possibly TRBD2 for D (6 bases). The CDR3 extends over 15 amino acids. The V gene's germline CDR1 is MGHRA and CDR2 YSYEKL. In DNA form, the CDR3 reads TGCGCCAGCAGTCAAGATGGTCTAGCGAGGGATGAGCGGTTCTTC. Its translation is CASSQDGLARDERFF.

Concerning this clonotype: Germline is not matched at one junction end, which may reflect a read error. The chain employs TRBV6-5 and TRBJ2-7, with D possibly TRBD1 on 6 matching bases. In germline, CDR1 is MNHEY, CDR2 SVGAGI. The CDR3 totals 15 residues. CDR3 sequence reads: CAGSYKDSSSYEQHF. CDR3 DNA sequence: TGTGCCGGCAGTTATAAGGACAGCAGTTCCTACGAGCAGCACTTC.

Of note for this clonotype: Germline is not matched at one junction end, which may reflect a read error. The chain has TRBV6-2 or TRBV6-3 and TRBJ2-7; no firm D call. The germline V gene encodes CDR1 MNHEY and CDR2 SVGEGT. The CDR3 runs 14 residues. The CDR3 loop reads CASDLQENPYELYF. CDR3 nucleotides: TGTGCCAGCGATTTGCAGGAGAACCCCTACGAGCTGTACTTC.

The CDR3 DNA is TGTGTCAGTCGGGACGGATTAACCTACGAGCAGTACTTC. Amino acids: CVSRDGLTYEQYF. This chain uses TRBV7-9 with TRBJ2-7; D possibly uses TRBD1 or TRBD2 (5 bases each). The germline gives CDR1 SEHNR, CDR2 FQNEAQ (reference sequence). The length of the CDR3 is 13 residues.

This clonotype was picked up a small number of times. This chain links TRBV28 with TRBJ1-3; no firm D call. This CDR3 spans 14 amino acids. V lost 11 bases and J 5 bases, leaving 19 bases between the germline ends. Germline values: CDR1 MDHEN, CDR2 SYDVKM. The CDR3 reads CARSAQLVRNTIYF. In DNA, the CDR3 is TGTGCCCGCTCGGCACAGTTGGTAAGAAACACCATATATTTT.

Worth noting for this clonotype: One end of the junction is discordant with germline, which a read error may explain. The CDR3 DNA is TGTGCCAGCAGTCCCGAATACTGTTCGGCCGGGGAGTTGTTTTTT. This sequence encodes CASSPEYCSAGELFF. The genes are TRBV6-5 and TRBJ2-2; possible D gene TRBD2, 5 bases. The germline gives CDR1 MNHEY, CDR2 SVGAGI. This CDR3 is built from 15 residues.

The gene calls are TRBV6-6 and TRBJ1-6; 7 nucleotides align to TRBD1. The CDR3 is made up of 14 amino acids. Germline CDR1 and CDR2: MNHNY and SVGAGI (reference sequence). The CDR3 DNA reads TGTGTCTGCAGTTACACAGGGGTGGATTCACCCCTCCACTTT. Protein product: CVCSYTGVDSPLHF.